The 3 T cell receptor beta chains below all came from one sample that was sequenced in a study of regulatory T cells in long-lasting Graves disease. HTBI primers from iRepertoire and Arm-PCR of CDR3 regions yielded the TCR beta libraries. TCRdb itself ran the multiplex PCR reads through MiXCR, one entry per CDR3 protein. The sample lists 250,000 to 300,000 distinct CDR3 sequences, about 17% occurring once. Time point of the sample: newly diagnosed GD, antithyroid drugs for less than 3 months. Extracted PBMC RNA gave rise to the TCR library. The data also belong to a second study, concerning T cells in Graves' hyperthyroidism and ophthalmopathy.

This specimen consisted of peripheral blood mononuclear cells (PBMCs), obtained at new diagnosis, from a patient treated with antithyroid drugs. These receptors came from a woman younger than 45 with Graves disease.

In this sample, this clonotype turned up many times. CDR3 sequence (DNA): TGTGCCAGCAGCTTAGTGGCCCTAGCAGCGGATACGCAGTATTTT. The encoded protein is CASSLVALAADTQYF. This chain uses TRBV7-2 with TRBJ2-3; D perhaps matches TRBD2 (5 bases). The CDR3 extends over 15 amino acids. Germline V gives CDR1 SGHTA, CDR2 FQGNSA. Deletions cut 1 base from V and 6 bases from J, with 14 bases between.

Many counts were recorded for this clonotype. The chain's CDR3 is CASSLSSGGAWEQFF. CDR3 in DNA: TGTGCCAGCAGCTTAAGTAGCGGGGGGGCTTGGGAGCAGTTCTTC. The chain combines TRBV7-3 with TRBJ2-1; the match to TRBD2 covers 11 bases. V dropped 1 base and J dropped 10; count of bases not matched to a gene: 6. Germline-derived CDR1 and CDR2 are SGHTA and FQGTGA. CDR3 length: 15 amino acids.

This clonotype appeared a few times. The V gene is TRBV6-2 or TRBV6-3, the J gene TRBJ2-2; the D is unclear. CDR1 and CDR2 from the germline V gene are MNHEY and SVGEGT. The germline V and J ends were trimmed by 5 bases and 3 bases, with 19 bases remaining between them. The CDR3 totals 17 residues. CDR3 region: CASSRPENYEHTGELFF. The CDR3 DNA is TGTGCCAGCAGTCGCCCGGAGAATTATGAACACACCGGGGAGCTGTTTTTT.